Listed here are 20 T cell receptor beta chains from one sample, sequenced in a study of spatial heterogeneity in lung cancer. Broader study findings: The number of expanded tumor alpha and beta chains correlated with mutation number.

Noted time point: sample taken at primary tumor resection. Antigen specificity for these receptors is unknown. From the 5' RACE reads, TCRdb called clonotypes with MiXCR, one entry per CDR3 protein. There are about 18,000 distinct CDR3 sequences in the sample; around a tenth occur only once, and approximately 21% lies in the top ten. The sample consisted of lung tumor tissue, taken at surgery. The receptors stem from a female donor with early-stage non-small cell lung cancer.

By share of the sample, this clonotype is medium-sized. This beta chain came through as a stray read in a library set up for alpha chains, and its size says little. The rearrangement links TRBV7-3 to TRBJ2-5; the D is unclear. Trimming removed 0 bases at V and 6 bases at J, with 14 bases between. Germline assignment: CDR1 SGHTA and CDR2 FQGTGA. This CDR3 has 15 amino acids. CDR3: CASSLTADRSKTQYF. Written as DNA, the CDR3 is TGTGCCAGCAGCTTAACTGCCGATCGATCAAAGACCCAGTACTTC.

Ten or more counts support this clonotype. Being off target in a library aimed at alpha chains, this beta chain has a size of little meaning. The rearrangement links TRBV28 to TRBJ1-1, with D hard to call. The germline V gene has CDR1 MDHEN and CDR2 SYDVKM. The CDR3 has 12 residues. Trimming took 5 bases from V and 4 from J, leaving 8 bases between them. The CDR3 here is CASSERVTEAFF. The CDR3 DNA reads TGTGCCAGCAGTGAGAGGGTCACTGAAGCTTTCTTT. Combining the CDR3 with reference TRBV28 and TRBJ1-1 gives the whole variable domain DVKVTQSSRYLVKRTGEKVFLECVQDMDHENMFWYRQDPGLGLRLIYFSYDVKMKEKGDIPEGYSVSREKKERFSLILESASTNQTSMYLCASSERVTEAFFGQGTRLTVV.

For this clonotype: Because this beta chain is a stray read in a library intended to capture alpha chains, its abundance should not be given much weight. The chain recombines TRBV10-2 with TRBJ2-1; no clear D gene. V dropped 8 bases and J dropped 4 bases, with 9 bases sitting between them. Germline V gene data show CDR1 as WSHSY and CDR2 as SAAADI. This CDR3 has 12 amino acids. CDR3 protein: CASGPLYNEQFF. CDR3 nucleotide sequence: TGCGCCAGCGGTCCCTTATACAATGAGCAGTTCTTC.

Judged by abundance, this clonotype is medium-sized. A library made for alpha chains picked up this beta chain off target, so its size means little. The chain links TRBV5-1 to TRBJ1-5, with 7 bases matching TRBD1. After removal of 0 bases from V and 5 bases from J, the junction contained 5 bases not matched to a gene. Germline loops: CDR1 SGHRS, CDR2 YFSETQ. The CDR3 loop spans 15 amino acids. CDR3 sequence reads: CASSLGDSQDQPQHF. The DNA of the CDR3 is TGCGCCAGCAGCTTGGGGGACAGTCAAGATCAGCCCCAGCATTTT.

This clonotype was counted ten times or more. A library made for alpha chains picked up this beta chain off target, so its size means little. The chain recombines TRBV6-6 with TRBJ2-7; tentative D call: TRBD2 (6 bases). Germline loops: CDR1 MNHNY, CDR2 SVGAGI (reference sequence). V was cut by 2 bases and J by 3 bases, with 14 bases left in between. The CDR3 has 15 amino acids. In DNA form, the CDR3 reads TGTGCCAGCAGTTACCGACCGGACTACCTCTACGAGCAGTACTTC. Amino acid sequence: CASSYRPDYLYEQYF.

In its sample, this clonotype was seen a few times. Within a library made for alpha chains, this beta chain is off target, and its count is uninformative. The CDR3 DNA follows: TGTGCCAGCAGTTTAGGGGGATCGGGGGAGACCCAGTACTTC. It specifies CASSLGGSGETQYF. V usage is TRBV27 and J usage is TRBJ2-5; D is possibly TRBD1 or TRBD2 (5 bases each). The germline V and J ends were trimmed by 2 bases and 5 bases, with 12 bases remaining between them. The CDR3 contains 14 residues. Germline CDR1 reads MNHEY; CDR2 reads SMNVEV (reference sequence).

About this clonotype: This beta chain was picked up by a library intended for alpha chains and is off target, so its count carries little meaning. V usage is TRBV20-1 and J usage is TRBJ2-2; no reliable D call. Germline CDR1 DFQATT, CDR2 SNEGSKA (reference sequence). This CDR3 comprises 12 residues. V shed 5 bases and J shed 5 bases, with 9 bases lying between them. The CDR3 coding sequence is TGCAGTGCTGCCTTGGATACCGGGGAGCTGTTTTTT. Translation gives CSAALDTGELFF.

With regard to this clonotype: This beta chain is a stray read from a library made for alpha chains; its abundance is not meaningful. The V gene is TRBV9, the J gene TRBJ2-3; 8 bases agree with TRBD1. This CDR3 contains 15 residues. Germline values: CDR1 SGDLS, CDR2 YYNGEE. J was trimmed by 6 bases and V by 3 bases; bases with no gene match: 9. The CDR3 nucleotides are TGTGCCAGCAGCGCCGGGGACAGGCCGGGGGATACGCAGTATTTT. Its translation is CASSAGDRPGDTQYF.

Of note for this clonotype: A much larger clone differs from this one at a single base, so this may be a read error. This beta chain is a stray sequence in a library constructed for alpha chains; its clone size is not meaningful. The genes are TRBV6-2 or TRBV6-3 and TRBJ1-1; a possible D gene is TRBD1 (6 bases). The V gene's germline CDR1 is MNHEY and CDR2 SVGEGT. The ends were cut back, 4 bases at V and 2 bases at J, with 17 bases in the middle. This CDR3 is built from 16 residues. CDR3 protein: CASSSTKGGLNTEAFF. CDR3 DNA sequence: TGTGCCAGCAGTTCCACCAAAGGGGGACTAAACACTGAAGCTTTCTTT.

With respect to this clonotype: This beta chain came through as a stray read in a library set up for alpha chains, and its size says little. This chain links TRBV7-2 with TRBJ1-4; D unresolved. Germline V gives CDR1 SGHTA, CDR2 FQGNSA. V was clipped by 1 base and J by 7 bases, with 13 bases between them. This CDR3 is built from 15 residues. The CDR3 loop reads CASSLGTQKLEKLFF. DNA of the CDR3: TGTGCCAGCAGCTTAGGAACACAGAAACTTGAAAAACTGTTTTTT.

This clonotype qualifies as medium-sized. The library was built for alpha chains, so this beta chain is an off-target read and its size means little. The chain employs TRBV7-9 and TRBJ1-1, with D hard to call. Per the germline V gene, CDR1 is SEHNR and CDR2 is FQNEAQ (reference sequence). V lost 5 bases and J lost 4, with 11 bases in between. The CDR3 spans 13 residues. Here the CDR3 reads CASSPRLSTEAFF. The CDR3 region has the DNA TGTGCCAGCAGCCCCCGACTGAGCACTGAAGCTTTCTTT.

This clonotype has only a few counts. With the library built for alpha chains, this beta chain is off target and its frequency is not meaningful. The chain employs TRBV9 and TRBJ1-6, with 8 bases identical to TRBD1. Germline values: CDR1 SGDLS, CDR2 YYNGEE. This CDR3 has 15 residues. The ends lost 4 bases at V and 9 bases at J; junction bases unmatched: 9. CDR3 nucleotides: TGTGCCAGCAGCCCCCAGGACAGGGTCTTTTCACCCCTCCACTTT. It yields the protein CASSPQDRVFSPLHF.

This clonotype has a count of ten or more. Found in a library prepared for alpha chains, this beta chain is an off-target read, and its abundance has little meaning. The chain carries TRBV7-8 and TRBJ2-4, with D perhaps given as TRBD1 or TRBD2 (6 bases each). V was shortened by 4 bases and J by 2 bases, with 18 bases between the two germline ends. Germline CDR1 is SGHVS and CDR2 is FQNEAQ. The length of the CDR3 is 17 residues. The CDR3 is CASSSGAGQGSKNIQYF. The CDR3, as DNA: TGTGCCAGCAGCTCGGGGGCAGGCCAGGGATCCAAAAACATTCAGTACTTC.

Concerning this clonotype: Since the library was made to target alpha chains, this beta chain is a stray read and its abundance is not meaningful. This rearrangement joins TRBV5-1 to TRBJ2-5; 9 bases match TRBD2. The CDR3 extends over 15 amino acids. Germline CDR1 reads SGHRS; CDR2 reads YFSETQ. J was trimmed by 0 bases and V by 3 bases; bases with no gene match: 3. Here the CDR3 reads CASSSERGDQETQYF. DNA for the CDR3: TGCGCCAGCAGCTCCGAGCGGGGGGACCAAGAGACCCAGTACTTC.

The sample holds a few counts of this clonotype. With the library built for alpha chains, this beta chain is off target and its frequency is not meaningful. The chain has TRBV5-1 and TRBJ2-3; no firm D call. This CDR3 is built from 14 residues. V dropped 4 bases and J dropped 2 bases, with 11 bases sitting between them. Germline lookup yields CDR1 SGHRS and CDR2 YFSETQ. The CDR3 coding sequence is TGCGCCAGCAGCAGGGTGGCTCCCACAGATACGCAGTATTTT. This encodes CASSRVAPTDTQYF.

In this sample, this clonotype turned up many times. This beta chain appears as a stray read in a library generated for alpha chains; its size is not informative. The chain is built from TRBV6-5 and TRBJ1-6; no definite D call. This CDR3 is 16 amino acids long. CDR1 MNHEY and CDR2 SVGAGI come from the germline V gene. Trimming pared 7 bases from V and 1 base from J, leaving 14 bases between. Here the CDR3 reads CASTPKGSSYNSPLHF. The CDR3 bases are TGTGCCAGCACCCCGAAGGGAAGTTCCTATAATTCACCCCTCCACTTT.

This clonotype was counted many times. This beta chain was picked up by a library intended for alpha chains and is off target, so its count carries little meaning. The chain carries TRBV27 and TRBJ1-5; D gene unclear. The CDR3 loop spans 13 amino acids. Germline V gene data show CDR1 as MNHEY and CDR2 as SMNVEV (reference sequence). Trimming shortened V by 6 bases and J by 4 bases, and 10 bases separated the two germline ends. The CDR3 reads CASRTGRNQPQHF. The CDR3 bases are TGTGCCAGCAGGACGGGAAGGAATCAGCCCCAGCATTTT.

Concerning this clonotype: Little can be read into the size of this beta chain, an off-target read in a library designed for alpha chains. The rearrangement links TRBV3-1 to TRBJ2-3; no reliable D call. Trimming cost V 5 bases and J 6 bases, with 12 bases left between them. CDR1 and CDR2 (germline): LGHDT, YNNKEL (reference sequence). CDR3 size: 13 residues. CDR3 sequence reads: CASSRNGDDTQYF. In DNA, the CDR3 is TGTGCCAGCAGCAGGAACGGCGATGATACGCAGTATTTT.

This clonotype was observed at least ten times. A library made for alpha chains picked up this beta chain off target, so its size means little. Here the CDR3 reads CSARCRAGELFF. Written as DNA, the CDR3 is TGCAGTGCTAGATGTCGAGCCGGGGAGCTGTTTTTT. The V and J genes are TRBV20-1 and TRBJ2-2; D is undetermined. The CDR3 is made up of 12 amino acids. Germline loops: CDR1 DFQATT, CDR2 SNEGSKA (reference sequence). Trimming pared 2 bases from V and 6 bases from J, leaving 7 bases between.

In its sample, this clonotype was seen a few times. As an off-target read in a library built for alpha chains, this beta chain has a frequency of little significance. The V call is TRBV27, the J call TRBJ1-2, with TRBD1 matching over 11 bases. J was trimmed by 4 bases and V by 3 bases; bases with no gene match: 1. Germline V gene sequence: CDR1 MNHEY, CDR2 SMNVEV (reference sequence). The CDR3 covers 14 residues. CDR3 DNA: TGTGCCAGCAGTTTCGGACAGGGGGCCTATGGCTACACCTTC. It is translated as CASSFGQGAYGYTF.